This TCR beta chain was sequenced for a study of cytomegalovirus exposure and HLA in healthy donors. Profiled with immunoSEQ multiplex PCR; TCRdb holds only in-frame clones, not every one. Of approximately 220,000 clones in the sample, about 87% are singletons; the top ten hold roughly 2.5%. CDR3 length: 14 residues. Germline V gene lookup returns CDR1 SNHLY and CDR2 FYNNEI. Between the trimmed V and J ends, which lost 5 bases and 1 base, there was a span of 11 bases. This clone has more than one count but fewer than ten. No antigen is known for it. Points from the study as a whole: First-cohort TCR clusters were later found to tend to co-occur in the roughly 130 validation repertoires.

The sequenced sample consisted of PBMCs. The receptor was isolated from a man aged 18 to 35 in good health and CMV-seronegative. This sequence joins TRBV2 and TRBJ1-1; tentative D call: TRBD1 (6 bases). Here the CDR3 DNA reads TGTGCCAGCAGTTACAGGGAGACGAACACTGAAGCTTTCTTT. This sequence encodes CASSYRETNTEAFF. The whole variable domain, filled in from reference TRBV2 and TRBJ1-1, reads EPEVTQTPSHQVTQMGQEVILRCVPISNHLYFYWYRQILGQKVEFLVSFYNNEISEKSEIFDDQFSVERPDGSNFTLKIRSTKLEDSAMYFCASSYRETNTEAFFGQGTRLTVV.